A selection of T cell receptor beta chains follows, all from one sample in a study of blood T cell repertoires in COVID-19. Libraries were prepared by immunoSEQ multiplex PCR; TCRdb keeps only in-frame clonotypes and omits some of them. The data contain around 300,000 clones, around 87% of them seen just once; the ten biggest clones take up 1%. The specimen sequenced was peripheral blood. The receptors originated from a man in his fifties or sixties with active or convalescent COVID-19. Both conserved end residues are part of each CDR3. Fields, in order: D gene, J gene, clone size, V gene, CDR3 protein, CDR3 DNA. A D gene is named only where the DNA matches it firmly. Clone size, where shown, is once, few, many, or a class for clones that have expanded.

- TRBJ1-2 once TRBV6-1 CASSEQAYGYTF TGTGCCAGCAGTGAGCAGGCGTACGGCTACACCTTC
TRBD1 TRBJ1-2 once TRBV3-1/TRBV3-2 CASSQTGTGYTF TGTGCCAGCAGCCAGACAGGGACTGGCTACACCTTC
TRBD1 TRBJ2-7 - TRBV5-1 CASSLEPGGSYEQYF TGCGCCAGCAGCTTGGAACCAGGGGGATCCTACGAGCAGTACTTC
- TRBJ2-7 once TRBV5-1 CASSSFYEQYF TGCGCCAGCAGCTCGTTCTACGAGCAGTACTTC
TRBD2 TRBJ2-3 - TRBV7-9 CASSTRDRGRDTQYF TGTGCCAGCAGCACCCGGGACCGCGGGAGGGATACGCAGTATTTT
- TRBJ1-3 - TRBV3-1/TRBV3-2 CASSQVEEGTGNTIYF TGTGCCAGCAGCCAAGTAGAGGAGGGAACTGGAAACACCATATATTTT
TRBD1 TRBJ2-5 - TRBV2 CASSVMGQGHETQYF TGTGCCAGCAGTGTAATGGGACAGGGACATGAGACCCAGTACTTC
- TRBJ2-7 - TRBV5-8 CASSLTVYYEQYF TGTGCCAGCAGCTTGACGGTATACTACGAGCAGTACTTC
- TRBJ2-1 - TRBV5-1 CASSLGLAGEQFF TGCGCCAGCAGCTTGGGTCTGGCGGGGGAGCAGTTCTTC
- TRBJ1-4 once TRBV5-5 CASSPREASAFNEKLFF TGTGCCAGCAGCCCCAGGGAAGCCAGCGCTTTTAATGAAAAACTGTTTTTT
- TRBJ2-1 - TRBV11-2 CASSLGETSKFF TGTGCCAGCAGCTTAGGCGAGACTTCCAAGTTCTTC
TRBD2 TRBJ2-5 once TRBV5-1 CASRMSLAGAETQYF TGCGCCAGCAGAATGAGTCTAGCGGGAGCAGAGACCCAGTACTTC
- TRBJ1-5 - TRBV19 CASSIEPPIQGYSNQPQHF TGTGCCAGTAGTATAGAACCCCCTATACAGGGATATAGCAATCAGCCCCAGCATTTT
TRBD1 TRBJ2-3 - TRBV9 CASSGGTGGTDTQYF TGTGCCAGCAGCGGCGGGACAGGGGGCACAGATACGCAGTATTTT
TRBD1 TRBJ2-1 - TRBV7-9 CASSPGTGRPFPLYNEQFF TGTGCCAGCAGCCCGGGGACAGGGAGGCCCTTCCCGCTTTACAATGAGCAGTTCTTC
- TRBJ2-7 - TRBV7-2 CASSLAAGQRAFWHF TGTGCCAGCAGCTTAGCGGCTGGACAGAGGGCCTTTTGGCACTTC
- TRBJ2-3 - TRBV7-3 CASKGSAGADTQYF TGTGCCAGCAAAGGATCGGCAGGGGCAGATACGCAGTATTTT
- TRBJ1-4 - TRBV5-1 CASSLKDTDEKLFF TGCGCCAGCAGCTTGAAAGACACAGATGAAAAACTGTTTTTT
- TRBJ1-2 once TRBV6-2/TRBV6-3 CASSYSKVAGHYGYTF TGTGCCAGCAGTTACTCGAAAGTGGCGGGACACTATGGCTACACCTTC
TRBD1 TRBJ1-3 - TRBV30 CAYSGQGSGTIYF TGTGCCTACTCGGGACAGGGGTCCGGGACCATATATTTT
- TRBJ1-6 - TRBV21-1 CASSFLGGSRIPYNSPLHF TGTGCCAGCAGCTTTCTGGGAGGCTCTAGGATCCCCTATAATTCACCCCTCCACTTT
- TRBJ1-1 - TRBV3-1/TRBV3-2 CASNLGQNTEAFF TGTGCCAGCAACCTAGGACAGAACACTGAAGCTTTCTTT
TRBD1 TRBJ1-1 - TRBV5-4 CASSPDLWGQGGFSEAFF TGTGCCAGCAGCCCCGATTTGTGGGGACAGGGTGGATTCTCTGAAGCTTTCTTT
TRBD2 TRBJ2-1 - TRBV9 CASSVGLAAVEQFF TGTGCCAGCAGCGTAGGACTAGCGGCCGTTGAGCAGTTCTTC
- TRBJ2-5 - TRBV6-5 CASSYSAYPPGSTLYF TGTGCCAGCAGTTATTCGGCCTATCCCCCCGGGTCCACCTTGTACTTC
TRBD1 TRBJ2-7 once TRBV7-2 CASSLGQGGFYEQYF TGTGCCAGCAGCTTAGGACAGGGGGGTTTCTACGAGCAGTACTTC
TRBD2 TRBJ2-5 - TRBV5-1 CASSLLTSGTETQYF TGCGCCAGCAGCTTGCTTACTAGCGGAACAGAGACCCAGTACTTC
- TRBJ1-1 - TRBV28 CASSLWGGTEAFF TGTGCCAGCAGTTTATGGGGGGGGACTGAAGCTTTCTTT
- TRBJ2-6 once TRBV9 CASTAGDSGANVLTF TGTGCCAGCACCGCAGGGGACTCTGGGGCCAACGTCCTGACTTTC
- TRBJ1-6 once TRBV18 CASTKGDNSPLHF TGTGCCAGCACGAAAGGGGATAATTCACCCCTCCACTTT
TRBD2 TRBJ2-3 - TRBV5-8 CASSLARREARTDTQYF TGTGCCAGCAGCTTGGCTCGGCGGGAGGCTCGCACAGATACGCAGTATTTT
- TRBJ1-5 once TRBV4-3 CASSQDLEGQLGNQPQHF TGCGCCAGCAGCCAAGATCTAGAAGGACAACTCGGCAATCAGCCCCAGCATTTT
TRBD2 TRBJ2-2 - TRBV3-1/TRBV3-2 CASSSGGLTNTGELFF TGTGCCAGCAGCTCGGGGGGACTAACTAACACCGGGGAGCTGTTTTTT
TRBD2 TRBJ2-7 - TRBV6-6 CASRTHGTTNYEQYF TGTGCCAGCAGAACCCACGGGACTACGAACTACGAGCAGTACTTC
- TRBJ1-1 once TRBV2 CASSEQAGGNTEAFF TGTGCCAGCAGTGAGCAGGCAGGAGGGAACACTGAAGCTTTCTTT
- TRBJ1-3 - TRBV4-2 CASSQDLTGGNTIYF TGTGCCAGCAGCCAAGATCTGACAGGAGGAAACACCATATATTTT
TRBD1 TRBJ1-5 - TRBV24-1 CATSDQTGTGNQPQHF TGTGCCACCAGTGACCAAACCGGGACAGGGAATCAGCCCCAGCATTTT
TRBD1 TRBJ1-1 - TRBV5-6 CASSLAGQGAHTEAFF TGTGCCAGCAGCTTGGCAGGACAGGGGGCGCATACTGAAGCTTTCTTT
TRBD2 TRBJ2-1 - TRBV30 CAWSDTSGISYPYNEQFF TGTGCCTGGAGTGACACTAGCGGGATATCGTACCCGTACAATGAGCAGTTCTTC
TRBD1 TRBJ1-3 once TRBV18 CASSPPDRGRNTIYF TGTGCCAGCTCACCACCGGACAGGGGGCGAAACACCATATATTTT
- TRBJ1-1 - TRBV5-5 CASSLGGRVSEAFF TGTGCCAGCAGCTTGGGAGGCAGGGTCTCTGAAGCTTTCTTT